The rows below give T cell receptor beta chains drawn from one sample of a study of a mutant IDH1 vaccine in newly diagnosed glioma. Some clones are missing from TCRdb's copy, which holds only in-frame ones; the method was immunoSEQ multiplex PCR. The sample includes 50,000 to 70,000 clones, about 81% of them seen just once. For these TCRs, the target antigens are not known. Specimen: PBMCs, collected from a glioma patient whose treatment included an IDH1 peptide vaccine. The receptors stem from a middle-aged woman with glioma. Some clones in this sample may be carry-over from other donors' samples. The CDR3 runs from the conserved cysteine through the conserved F or W. The D gene is left open where the match is weak. The size entry is marked missing in some rows and otherwise reads once, few, many or a size class.

cdr3_length,j_call,v_call,clone_size,d_call,cdr3_aa,cdr3_nt
15,TRBJ2-5,TRBV7-9,NA,TRBD2,CASSPWLAGEETQYF,TGTGCCAGCAGCCCTTGGCTAGCGGGGGAAGAGACCCAGTACTTC
13,TRBJ1-1,TRBV6-1,NA,TRBD1,CASTRQGSTEAFF,TGTGCCAGCACACGACAGGGGTCCACTGAAGCTTTCTTT
14,TRBJ2-3,TRBV29-1,NA,TRBD1,CSVESPQGADTQYF,TGCAGCGTTGAATCACCCCAGGGGGCGGATACGCAGTATTTT
15,TRBJ2-7,TRBV27,NA,TRBD1,CASSFGQGGFYEQYF,TGTGCCAGCAGTTTCGGACAGGGGGGTTTCTACGAGCAGTACTTC
16,TRBJ1-4,TRBV6-5,NA,TRBD1,CASSLDRGETNEKLFF,TGTGCCAGCAGTTTGGACAGGGGTGAGACTAATGAAAAACTGTTTTTT
14,TRBJ2-2,TRBV19,few,NA,CASSSRYATGELFF,TGTGCCAGTAGTTCGCGGTACGCCACCGGGGAGCTGTTTTTT
15,TRBJ2-7,TRBV2,NA,NA,CASSEGAGATYEQYF,TGTGCCAGCAGTGAAGGCGCCGGGGCCACCTACGAGCAGTACTTC
15,TRBJ2-3,TRBV30,NA,NA,CAWSVSLPSTDTQYF,TGTGCCTGGAGTGTTAGCCTTCCTAGCACAGATACGCAGTATTTT
13,TRBJ2-3,TRBV7-9,NA,NA,CASSTLATDTQYF,TGTGCCAGCAGCACCCTAGCAACAGATACGCAGTATTTT
14,TRBJ2-7,TRBV18,NA,NA,CASSKAVGTYEQYF,TGTGCCAGCTCCAAAGCGGTTGGTACCTACGAGCAGTACTTC
13,TRBJ2-3,TRBV29-1,NA,TRBD1,CSVPTGGTDTQYF,TGCAGCGTTCCGACAGGGGGCACAGATACGCAGTATTTT
17,TRBJ2-7,TRBV27,few,TRBD1,CASSLSFRTGASYEQYF,TGTGCCAGCAGTTTATCGTTTCGGACAGGAGCCTCCTACGAGCAGTACTTC
14,TRBJ2-3,TRBV7-7,NA,NA,CASSPTGFTDTQYF,TGTGCTAGCAGCCCTACAGGCTTCACGGATACGCAGTATTTT
15,TRBJ2-1,TRBV21-1,NA,NA,CASSTGRLVRNEQFF,TGTGCCAGCTCTACGGGCCGGCTCGTACGGAATGAGCAGTTCTTC
12,TRBJ2-3,TRBV27,NA,NA,CASSSGGDTQYF,TGTGCCAGCAGTTCAGGGGGGGATACGCAGTATTTT
14,TRBJ2-5,TRBV14,NA,NA,CASSPFGAQETQYF,TGTGCCAGCAGCCCGTTTGGGGCTCAAGAGACCCAGTACTTC
10,TRBJ1-2,TRBV30,few,NA,CAFRGGGYTF,TGTGCCTTCAGGGGAGGGGGCTACACCTTC
15,TRBJ2-3,TRBV6-5,few,NA,CASSYSRDGAGTQYF,TGTGCCAGCAGTTACTCTCGGGATGGGGCAGGTACGCAGTATTTT
12,TRBJ1-5,TRBV27,NA,NA,CASSFFDQPQHF,TGTGCCAGCAGTTTCTTTGATCAGCCCCAGCATTTT
18,TRBJ2-3,TRBV18,NA,TRBD2,CASSPLASGGPSTDTQYF,TGTGCCAGCTCACCACTCGCTAGCGGGGGACCTAGCACAGATACGCAGTATTTT
13,TRBJ1-6,TRBV5-5,once,NA,CASSLGLESVLHF,TGTGCCAGCAGCTTAGGCCTAGAGTCCGTCCTCCACTTT
14,TRBJ2-5,TRBV2,NA,NA,CALNAGIVQETQYF,TGTGCCCTGAACGCGGGGATCGTACAAGAGACCCAGTACTTC
15,TRBJ1-5,TRBV2,NA,NA,CASSEVGGSNQPQHF,TGTGCCAGCAGTGAAGTAGGGGGTAGCAATCAGCCCCAGCATTTT
16,TRBJ2-2,TRBV5-5,NA,TRBD1,CASSVGQGARTGELFF,TGTGCCAGCAGCGTTGGACAGGGGGCTCGAACCGGGGAGCTGTTTTTT
12,TRBJ1-6,TRBV6-5,NA,NA,CASSYPNSPLHF,TGTGCCAGCAGTTACCCGAATTCACCCCTCCACTTT
13,TRBJ1-5,TRBV5-1,once,NA,CASSRQGNQPQHF,TGCGCCAGCAGCCGACAGGGCAATCAGCCCCAGCATTTT
15,TRBJ1-1,TRBV4-1,NA,TRBD1,CASSQEGQGAREAFF,TGCGCCAGCAGCCAAGAGGGACAGGGGGCGCGCGAAGCTTTCTTT
15,TRBJ2-4,TRBV11-3,once,TRBD2,CASSEGSGAKNIQYF,TGTGCCAGCAGCGAGGGTAGCGGGGCCAAAAACATTCAGTACTTC
14,TRBJ2-5,TRBV10-3,NA,TRBD1,CAIRSDRAGETQYF,TGTGCCATCAGGTCGGACAGGGCGGGGGAGACCCAGTACTTC
14,TRBJ1-2,TRBV9,NA,NA,CASSSPGPPRGYTF,TGTGCCAGCAGCTCCCCGGGGCCTCCGCGGGGCTACACCTTC
14,TRBJ1-1,TRBV23-1,NA,NA,CASSQSRVNTEAFF,TGCGCCAGCAGTCAATCAAGGGTGAACACTGAAGCTTTCTTT
15,TRBJ2-6,TRBV6-1,NA,NA,CASKQVFSGANVLTF,TGTGCCAGCAAACAAGTATTCTCTGGGGCCAACGTCCTGACTTTC
13,TRBJ2-6,TRBV10-1,NA,NA,CASSESGANVLTF,TGCGCCAGCAGTGAATCTGGGGCCAACGTCCTGACTTTC
14,TRBJ2-1,TRBV7-9,NA,TRBD1,CASSPRTGRDEQFF,TGTGCCAGCAGCCCTAGGACAGGAAGGGATGAGCAGTTCTTC
16,TRBJ2-5,TRBV9,NA,NA,CASSSGGRPGGVDQYF,TGTGCCAGCAGCAGTGGGGGACGCCCAGGCGGGGTAGACCAGTACTTC
16,TRBJ2-3,TRBV7-2,NA,NA,CASSEGYGGWVGLQYF,TGTGCCAGCAGCGAGGGTTACGGGGGTTGGGTCGGGTTGCAGTATTTT
14,TRBJ1-1,TRBV2,NA,NA,CASSGAAAGTEAFF,TGTGCCAGCAGTGGCGCAGCAGCGGGCACTGAAGCTTTCTTT
14,TRBJ1-2,TRBV4-1,NA,NA,CASSQDGGLLGYTF,TGCGCCAGCAGCCAAGATGGGGGGCTTCTAGGCTACACCTTC
15,TRBJ1-3,TRBV7-9,NA,NA,CASSLSQASGNTIYF,TGTGCCAGCAGCTTAAGCCAAGCCTCTGGAAACACCATATATTTT
13,TRBJ1-6,TRBV7-2,NA,NA,CASRSSYNSPLHF,TGTGCCAGCAGGAGCTCCTATAATTCACCCCTCCACTTT
13,TRBJ1-2,TRBV7-2,NA,NA,CASSLAQGYGYTF,TGTGCCAGCAGCTTAGCCCAAGGCTATGGCTACACCTTC
15,TRBJ1-1,TRBV18,NA,TRBD1,CASSPRAGGDTEAFF,TGTGCCAGCTCACCACGGGCAGGGGGGGACACTGAAGCTTTCTTT
14,TRBJ2-7,TRBV5-1,NA,TRBD1,CASSLPGQDYEQYF,TGCGCCAGCAGCCTTCCGGGACAGGACTACGAGCAGTACTTC
15,TRBJ2-4,TRBV9,NA,NA,CASSPGFLAKNIQYF,TGTGCCAGCAGCCCAGGTTTTCTAGCCAAAAACATTCAGTACTTC
13,TRBJ1-2,TRBV29-1,few,NA,CSVVGGGMDGYTF,TGCAGCGTGGTTGGGGGGGGGATGGATGGCTACACCTTC
15,TRBJ2-7,TRBV5-1,NA,NA,CASSLALGSTYEQYF,TGCGCCAGCAGCTTGGCCTTGGGCTCAACCTACGAGCAGTACTTC
14,TRBJ1-4,TRBV6-5,NA,NA,CASSWLGGDEKLFF,TGTGCCAGCAGTTGGTTAGGCGGCGATGAAAAACTGTTTTTT
17,TRBJ1-5,TRBV10-3,NA,NA,CAISDPRVGMSNQPQHF,TGTGCCATCAGTGATCCCCGGGTGGGGATGAGCAATCAGCCCCAGCATTTT
15,TRBJ1-1,TRBV7-8,NA,NA,CASSLEVSGNTEAFF,TGTGCCAGCAGCTTAGAAGTGTCAGGGAACACTGAAGCTTTCTTT
14,TRBJ2-1,TRBV7-2,once,TRBD2,CASSRGGGYNEQFF,TGTGCCAGCAGCCGGGGGGGCGGGTACAATGAGCAGTTCTTC
15,TRBJ2-2,TRBV19,NA,NA,CASRVWGTNTGELFF,TGTGCCAGTAGAGTGTGGGGAACCAACACCGGGGAGCTGTTTTTT
17,TRBJ1-5,TRBV15,NA,NA,CATSRVSGAQSNQPQHF,TGTGCCACCAGCAGAGTTTCGGGGGCGCAGAGCAATCAGCCCCAGCATTTT
15,TRBJ2-5,TRBV5-3,NA,NA,CARSIGTWRGETQYF,TGTGCCAGAAGCATTGGGACTTGGAGGGGTGAGACCCAGTACTTC
16,TRBJ1-2,TRBV19,NA,TRBD1,CASKYKGTGALYGYTF,TGTGCCAGCAAATATAAGGGGACAGGAGCGCTCTATGGCTACACCTTC
14,TRBJ2-7,TRBV6-5,NA,TRBD1,CASSGDRGIYEQYF,TGTGCCAGCAGTGGCGACAGGGGGATTTACGAGCAGTACTTC
14,TRBJ1-2,TRBV11-2,few,NA,CASSLVGRRYGYTF,TGTGCCAGCAGCTTAGTAGGACGGCGCTATGGCTACACCTTC
13,TRBJ1-1,TRBV7-9,few,NA,CASSRTPNTEAFF,TGTGCCAGCAGCCGGACACCAAACACTGAAGCTTTCTTT
15,TRBJ2-7,TRBV7-6,NA,TRBD2,CASSPRTSGNYEQYF,TGTGCCAGCAGCCCGCGGACTAGCGGGAACTACGAGCAGTACTTC
14,TRBJ1-2,TRBV5-5,NA,NA,CASSLQVVGGGYTF,TGTGCCAGCAGCTTGCAAGTGGTTGGTGGTGGCTACACCTTC